The 20 T cell receptor beta chains presented below share a single source sample, sequenced in a study of T-cell reconstitution after alpha-beta-depleted transplantation in children. Construction of the TCRbeta library involved unique molecular identifiers. From the PCR reads, TCRdb called clonotypes with MiXCR, one entry per CDR3 protein. The sample yields roughly 570,000 distinct CDR3 sequences, roughly 27% seen once. This specimen consisted of PBMCs, obtained before TCRalphabeta/CD19-depleted stem cell transplant. The receptors shown here come from a boy younger than two with Wiskott-Aldrich syndrome, due to receive a stem cell transplant.

This clonotype appeared a few times. V and J are TRBV4-1 and TRBJ2-1; TRBD2 agrees at 7 bases. The length of the CDR3 is 15 residues. Trimming took 4 bases from V and 1 from J; bases not matched to a gene: 4. Germline V gene lookup returns CDR1 MGHRA and CDR2 YSYEKL. The chain's CDR3 is CASSPTAGSYNEQFF. CDR3 bases: TGCGCCAGCAGCCCGACAGCGGGATCCTACAATGAGCAGTTCTTC.

This clonotype was seen a few times. This chain joins TRBV27 and TRBJ1-6; D is unresolved. Deletions cut 3 bases from V and 8 bases from J, with 11 bases between. The length of the CDR3 is 14 residues. The germline gives CDR1 MNHEY, CDR2 SMNVEV (reference sequence). CDR3 bases: TGTGCCAGCAGTTTGAGCTGGGTTGATTCACCCCTCCACTTT. This translates into CASSLSWVDSPLHF.

This clonotype was observed a few times. This chain links TRBV29-1 with TRBJ1-5, with no clear D. This CDR3 spans 13 amino acids. With 7 bases removed from V and 4 bases from J, the gap between germline ends came to 14 bases. CDR1 and CDR2 from the germline V gene are SQVTM and ANQGSEA. This CDR3 reads CSASDKPNQPQHF. As DNA, the CDR3 is TGCAGCGCTTCTGACAAGCCGAATCAGCCCCAGCATTTT. The variable domain in full, with the rest retrieved from reference TRBV29-1 and TRBJ1-5, is SAVISQKPSRDICQRGTSLTIQCQVDSQVTMMFWYRQQPGQSLTLIATANQGSEATYESGFVIDKFPISRPNLTFSTLTVSNMSPEDSSIYLCSASDKPNQPQHFGDGTRLSIL.

The chain recombines TRBV5-1 with TRBJ1-4, with TRBD1 identical over 7 bases. This CDR3 has 15 residues. The V and J ends lost 4 bases and 0 bases, in that order; junction bases with no gene match: 3. Germline assignment: CDR1 SGHRS and CDR2 YFSETQ. The CDR3 region is CASSPGTATNEKLFF. Here the CDR3 DNA reads TGCGCCAGCAGCCCCGGGACAGCAACTAATGAAAAACTGTTTTTT.

The chain recombines TRBV27 with TRBJ2-2; 10 bases are a match to TRBD2. V was pared by 6 bases and J by 6 bases, with 4 bases of the junction left unmatched. Germline V CDR1 and CDR2: MNHEY, SMNVEV (reference sequence). The CDR3 is made up of 14 amino acids. CDR3 nucleotide sequence: TGTGCCAGCAGGGCTAGCGGGAGCCCCGGGGAGCTGTTTTTT. Its protein is CASRASGSPGELFF.

This clonotype occurred a few times. The V and J genes are TRBV12-3 or TRBV12-4 and TRBJ2-1; 11 bases align to TRBD2. V lost 5 bases, J lost 9 bases, and 6 bases stayed unmatched. This CDR3 has 14 amino acids. In DNA form, the CDR3 reads TGTGCCAGCAGTCGACAAGGGACTAGCGGTGAGCAGTTCTTC. Translation: CASSRQGTSGEQFF.

This chain joins TRBV3-1 and TRBJ2-2; D uncertain. CDR1 LGHDT and CDR2 YNNKEL come from the germline V gene (reference sequence). The V end was cut by 2 bases, the J end by 5 bases, with 12 bases between. The CDR3 spans 15 residues. The CDR3 DNA sequence: TGTGCCAGCAGCCAACTCCGACCACAGACCGGGGAGCTGTTTTTT. This encodes CASSQLRPQTGELFF.

The chain links TRBV5-1 to TRBJ2-1; 8 bases line up with TRBD2. Germline V gene lookup returns CDR1 SGHRS and CDR2 YFSETQ. The CDR3 extends over 13 amino acids. The trim removed 6 bases at V and 9 bases at J, leaving 8 bases unmatched. CDR3 sequence reads: CASTRTSQAEQFF. CDR3 DNA sequence: TGCGCCAGCACCCGGACTAGCCAGGCTGAGCAGTTCTTC.

This sequence joins TRBV5-1 and TRBJ1-2; maybe TRBD1 (5 bases). CDR3 length: 13 amino acids. Looked up from germline, CDR1 is SGHRS and CDR2 is YFSETQ. The V gene lost 4 bases and the J gene lost 7 bases, with 14 bases spanning the gap. The CDR3 coding sequence is TGCGCCAGCAGCGGCGGACATGGGGGTGGCTACACCTTC. This encodes CASSGGHGGGYTF. The whole variable domain, remainder taken from reference TRBV5-1 and TRBJ1-2, is KAGVTQTPRYLIKTRGQQVTLSCSPISGHRSVSWYQQTPGQGLQFLFEYFSETQRNKGNFPGRFSGRQFSNSRSEMNVSTLELGDSALYLCASSGGHGGGYTFGSGTRLTVV.

CDR3 sequence: CASSNGLAGVAEQYF. The CDR3 bases are TGCGCCAGCAGCAACGGACTAGCGGGAGTTGCCGAGCAGTACTTC. The chain is built from TRBV5-1 and TRBJ2-7; 13 nucleotides line up with TRBD2. V lost 4 bases, J lost 6 bases, and 7 bases stayed unmatched. The germline V gene has CDR1 SGHRS and CDR2 YFSETQ. This CDR3 comprises 15 residues.

This clonotype was recorded a few times. This chain connects TRBV4-1 to TRBJ1-6, with a tentative D call TRBD1 (5 bases). Trimming took off 2 bases at V and 8 bases at J, with 7 bases between the two ends. CDR3 length: 13 amino acids. Germline V gene sequence: CDR1 MGHRA, CDR2 YSYEKL. CDR3 protein: CASSQRGDSPLHF. DNA for the CDR3: TGCGCCAGCAGCCAAAGAGGGGATTCACCCCTCCACTTT.

This sequence joins TRBV20-1 and TRBJ2-7; D gene unclear. The CDR3 length is 12 residues. Germline-derived CDR1 and CDR2 are DFQATT and SNEGSKA (reference sequence). Between the trimmed V and J ends, which lost 4 bases and 4 bases, there was a span of 11 bases. The CDR3 sequence: CSATPLVYEQYF. DNA of the CDR3: TGCAGTGCTACCCCGCTGGTGTACGAGCAGTACTTC.

This clonotype was detected a few times. V gene TRBV2 combines with J gene TRBJ2-2, with D unclear. CDR1 and CDR2 from the germline V gene are SNHLY and FYNNEI. V lost 6 bases and J 7 bases, leaving 12 bases between the germline ends. This CDR3 is 13 amino acids long. CDR3 sequence reads: CASRRTDIGELFF. CDR3 DNA sequence: TGTGCCAGCAGGCGAACAGATATCGGGGAGCTGTTTTTT.

This clonotype appeared a few times. V and J are TRBV27 and TRBJ2-5; D may be TRBD2 (6 bases). The CDR3 has 14 residues. With 4 bases removed from V and 1 base from J, the gap between germline ends came to 10 bases. The germline V gene has CDR1 MNHEY and CDR2 SMNVEV (reference sequence). The CDR3, as DNA: TGTGCCAGCAGTTCGGGACTCACCCAAGAGACCCAGTACTTC. Protein product: CASSSGLTQETQYF.

V usage is TRBV7-2 and J usage is TRBJ2-7; TRBD1 matches at 8 bases. Germline V gene data show CDR1 as SGHTA and CDR2 as FQGNSA. Trimming removed 5 bases from V and 2 bases from J; junction bases left unmatched: 8. CDR3 length equals 15 residues. The CDR3 nucleotides read TGTGCCAGCAGCCCTCGGACAGGGTTCACCTACGAGCAGTACTTC. Amino acid sequence: CASSPRTGFTYEQYF. Full variable domain (remainder filled in from reference TRBV7-2 and TRBJ2-7): GAGVSQSPSNKVTEKGKDVELRCDPISGHTALYWYRQSLGQGLEFLIYFQGNSAPDKSGLPSDRFSAERTGGSVSTLTIQRTQQEDSAVYLCASSPRTGFTYEQYFGPGTRLTVT.

This clonotype was seen a handful of times. One junction end does not reproduce the germline sequence, and a read error may be involved. The chain uses TRBV18 and TRBJ2-3; 13 nucleotides line up with TRBD2. This CDR3 is built from 17 residues. CDR1 and CDR2 (germline): KGHSH, LQKENI. The CDR3 coding sequence is TGTGCCAGCTCATCACCGGGTGGACTAGCGGGAGAATATACGCAGTATTTT. Translation gives CASSSPGGLAGEYTQYF.

The V and J genes are TRBV27 and TRBJ1-6, with TRBD1 matching over 10 bases. This CDR3 spans 14 amino acids. The germline gives CDR1 MNHEY, CDR2 SMNVEV (reference sequence). The V gene end was trimmed by 5 bases and the J gene end by 9 bases; junction bases not matched to a gene: 4. CDR3 nucleotide sequence: TGTGCCAGCAGTGGGACAGGGGCCGTTTCACCCCTCCACTTT. Translation gives CASSGTGAVSPLHF.

V and J are TRBV5-1 and TRBJ2-4, with D perhaps matching TRBD1 (6 bases). The CDR3 is 14 amino acids. Looked up from germline, CDR1 is SGHRS and CDR2 is YFSETQ. V lost 0 bases and J lost 8, with 12 bases in between. CDR3 DNA: TGCGCCAGCAGCTTGGAGGGGCCAGGGGACATTCAGTACTTC. This codes for CASSLEGPGDIQYF.

The J gene is TRBJ2-6, the V gene TRBV3-1, with D unresolved. The CDR3 has 15 amino acids. Trimming removed 4 bases from V and 1 base from J, with 8 bases in between. CDR1 is LGHDT, CDR2 YNNKEL, per germline (reference sequence). This chain's CDR3 is CASSPPRSGANVLTF. DNA of the CDR3: TGTGCCAGCAGCCCCCCTAGATCTGGGGCCAACGTCCTGACTTTC.

Written as DNA, the CDR3 is TGTGCCAGCAGCTTGGCACCAACGAACTCCTACAATGAGCAGTTCTTC. Its protein product is CASSLAPTNSYNEQFF. V and J are TRBV5-6 and TRBJ2-1; D not resolved. Trimming removed 0 bases from V and 0 bases from J, with 10 bases in between. Germline assignment: CDR1 SGHDT and CDR2 YYEEEE. The CDR3 has 16 residues.